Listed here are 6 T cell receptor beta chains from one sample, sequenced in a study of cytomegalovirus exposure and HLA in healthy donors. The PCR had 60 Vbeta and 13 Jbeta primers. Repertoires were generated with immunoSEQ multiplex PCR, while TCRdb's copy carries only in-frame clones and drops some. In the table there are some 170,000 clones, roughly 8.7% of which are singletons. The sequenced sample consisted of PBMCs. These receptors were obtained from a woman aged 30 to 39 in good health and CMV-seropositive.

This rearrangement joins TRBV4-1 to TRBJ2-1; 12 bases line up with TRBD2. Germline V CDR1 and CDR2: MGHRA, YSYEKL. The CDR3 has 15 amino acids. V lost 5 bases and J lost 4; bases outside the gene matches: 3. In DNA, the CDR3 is TGCGCCAGCAGCATTGGACTAGCGGGGTACAATGAGCAGTTCTTC. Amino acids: CASSIGLAGYNEQFF.

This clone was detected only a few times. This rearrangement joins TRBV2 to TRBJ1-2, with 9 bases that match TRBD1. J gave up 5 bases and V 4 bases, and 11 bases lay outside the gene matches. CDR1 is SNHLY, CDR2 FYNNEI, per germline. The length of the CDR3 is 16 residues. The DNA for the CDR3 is TGTGCCAGCAGTGGGCTCAGCGCGGGACAGGGATATGGCTACACCTTC. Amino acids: CASSGLSAGQGYGYTF.

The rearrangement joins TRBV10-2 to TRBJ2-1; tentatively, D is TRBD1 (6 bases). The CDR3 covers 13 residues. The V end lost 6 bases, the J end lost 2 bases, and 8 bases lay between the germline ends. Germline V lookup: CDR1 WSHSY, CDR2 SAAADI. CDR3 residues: CASRDRTYNEQFF. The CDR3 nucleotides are TGCGCCAGCAGGGACAGAACCTACAATGAGCAGTTCTTC.

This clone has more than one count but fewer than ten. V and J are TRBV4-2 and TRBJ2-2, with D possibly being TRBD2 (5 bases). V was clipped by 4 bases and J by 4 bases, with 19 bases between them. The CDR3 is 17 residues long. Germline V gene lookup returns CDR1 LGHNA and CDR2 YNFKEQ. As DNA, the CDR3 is TGTGCCAGCAGCCGAGACTCAGCGGACGCGGGCACCGGGGAGCTGTTTTTT. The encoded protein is CASSRDSADAGTGELFF.

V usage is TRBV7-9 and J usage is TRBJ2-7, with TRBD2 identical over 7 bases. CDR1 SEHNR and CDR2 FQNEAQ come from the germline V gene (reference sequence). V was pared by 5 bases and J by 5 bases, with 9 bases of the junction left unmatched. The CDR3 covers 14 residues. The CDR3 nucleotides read TGTGCCAGCAGCCCTATGCAGCGGGAACACGAGCAGTACTTC. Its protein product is CASSPMQREHEQYF.

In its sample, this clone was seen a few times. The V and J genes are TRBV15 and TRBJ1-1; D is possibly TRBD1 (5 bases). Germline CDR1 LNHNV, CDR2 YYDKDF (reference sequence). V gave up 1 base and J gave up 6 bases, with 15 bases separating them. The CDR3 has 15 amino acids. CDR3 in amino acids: CATSRVPALGAEAFF. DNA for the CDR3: TGTGCCACCAGCAGAGTTCCGGCTTTAGGGGCTGAAGCTTTCTTT.